The next 16 T cell receptor beta chains were all read from a single sample in a study of shared clonotypes between healthy human individuals. Data came from immunoSEQ multiplex PCR; TCRdb stores just in-frame clones and leaves some out. The sample lists about 1.1 million clones; 70% to 80% were seen once. What was sequenced was memory CD4+ T cells from PBMCs. Subset meaning: CD45RA-negative fraction. The receptors stem from a man between 18 and 35 years old in good health. Some clones in this sample may be carry-over from other donors' samples.

The chain combines TRBV13 with TRBJ1-2; D uncertain. The length of the CDR3 is 15 residues. The V gene's germline CDR1 is PRHDT and CDR2 FYEKMQ (reference sequence). V was trimmed by 0 bases and J by 3 bases, leaving 11 bases between them. Here the CDR3 DNA reads TGTGCCAGCAGCTTAGGGTTGATGCCCTACTATGGCTACACCTTC. It codes for CASSLGLMPYYGYTF.

Regarding this clone: Other nucleotide sequences in the sample specify the same CDR3. The genes are TRBV28 and TRBJ2-2; D unresolved. Between the trimmed V and J ends, which lost 7 bases and 0 bases, there was a span of 3 bases. The V gene's germline CDR1 is MDHEN and CDR2 SYDVKM. The CDR3 has 12 amino acids. The CDR3 sequence: CASKPNTGELFF. CDR3 nucleotides: TGTGCCAGCAAGCCGAACACCGGGGAGCTGTTTTTT. Drawing the rest from reference TRBV28 and TRBJ2-2, the complete variable domain is DVKVTQSSRYLVKRTGEKVFLECVQDMDHENMFWYRQDPGLGLRLIYFSYDVKMKEKGDIPEGYSVSREKKERFSLILESASTNQTSMYLCASKPNTGELFFGEGSRLTVL.

The chain recombines TRBV4-1 with TRBJ2-1, with TRBD1 matching 10 bases. Trimming cost V 2 bases and J 3 bases; bases outside gene matches: 4. The CDR3 is 16 residues long. Germline V gene sequence: CDR1 MGHRA, CDR2 YSYEKL. The CDR3 sequence is CASSQPRTGGYNEQFF. The DNA for the CDR3 is TGCGCCAGCAGCCAACCCAGGACAGGGGGCTACAATGAGCAGTTCTTC.

This chain joins TRBV6-6 and TRBJ2-1; TRBD2 agrees at 8 bases. CDR1 and CDR2 from the germline V gene are MNHNY and SVGAGI (reference sequence). The CDR3 runs 14 residues. The CDR3 nucleotides read TGTGCTCCTCAAAGGGGACTAGGATGCAATGAGCAGTTCTTC. Residues: CAPQRGLGCNEQFF.

The chain employs TRBV5-1 and TRBJ2-1; 9 bases match TRBD1. The CDR3 is 14 amino acids. With 2 bases clipped from V and 8 bases from J, the junction kept 5 bases outside the gene matches. Germline loops: CDR1 SGHRS, CDR2 YFSETQ. CDR3 nucleotide sequence: TGCGCCAGCAGCTTCCGGGACAGGGTCGATGAGCAGTTCTTC. Protein: CASSFRDRVDEQFF.

V is TRBV4-2 and J is TRBJ2-2; D possibly matches TRBD1 or TRBD2 (5 bases each). V gave up 1 base and J gave up 2 bases, with 11 bases separating them. The CDR3 is 16 amino acids. Germline V gene lookup returns CDR1 LGHNA and CDR2 YNFKEQ. The CDR3 spells CASSQAGTVNTGELFF. In DNA form, the CDR3 reads TGTGCCAGCAGCCAAGCGGGGACCGTTAACACCGGGGAGCTGTTTTTT.

DNA for the CDR3: TGTGCCAGCTCAGCCCGGACAGGGGGCGCTGGATTCGGTGGCTACACCTTC. As protein: CASSARTGGAGFGGYTF. The V gene is TRBV18, the J gene TRBJ1-2; 11 bases fit TRBD1. The CDR3 runs to 17 residues. Germline trimming cut 5 bases from V and 7 bases from J; bases unmatched to any gene: 15. The V gene's germline CDR1 is KGHSH and CDR2 LQKENI.

This rearrangement joins TRBV28 to TRBJ2-7, with 7 bases fitting TRBD1. This CDR3 is built from 15 residues. V lost 3 bases and J lost 5; bases outside the gene matches: 10. CDR1 MDHEN and CDR2 SYDVKM come from the germline V gene. The CDR3 reads CASSFLTGASNEQYF. The CDR3 bases are TGTGCCAGCAGTTTCCTAACAGGGGCGTCCAACGAGCAGTACTTC.

The chain employs TRBV2 and TRBJ1-3; 12 bases agree with TRBD1. The CDR3 covers 15 residues. The V gene end was trimmed by 7 bases and the J gene end by 4 bases; junction bases not matched to a gene: 5. Germline V gene data show CDR1 as SNHLY and CDR2 as FYNNEI. CDR3: CASTPGQGAGNTIYF. CDR3 nucleotides: TGTGCCAGCACCCCGGGACAGGGGGCCGGAAACACCATATATTTT. Supplemented by reference TRBV2 and TRBJ1-3, the full variable domain reads EPEVTQTPSHQVTQMGQEVILRCVPISNHLYFYWYRQILGQKVEFLVSFYNNEISEKSEIFDDQFSVERPDGSNFTLKIRSTKLEDSAMYFCASTPGQGAGNTIYFGEGSWLTVV.

The chain links TRBV19 to TRBJ2-3, with TRBD1 identical over 7 bases. Germline V gives CDR1 LNHDA, CDR2 SQIVND (reference sequence). This CDR3 spans 17 amino acids. With V trimmed by 1 base and J by 9 bases, 16 bases remained unmatched. The CDR3 loop reads CASSIARTGAVVRTQYF. The DNA of the CDR3 is TGTGCCAGTAGTATAGCCCGGACAGGAGCTGTCGTGAGGACGCAGTATTTT.

CDR3 coding DNA: TGTGCCAGCAGCCAAACTTCAGGACTAGCGGGTGACCCTTCAGATACGCAGTATTTT. Its protein product is CASSQTSGLAGDPSDTQYF. This chain links TRBV4-2 with TRBJ2-3; TRBD2 agrees at 11 bases. The germline gives CDR1 LGHNA, CDR2 YNFKEQ. The length of the CDR3 is 19 residues. J gave up 4 bases and V 2 bases, and 14 bases lay outside the gene matches.

The chain carries TRBV7-3 and TRBJ2-7; possible D gene TRBD1, 6 bases. Germline values: CDR1 SGHTA, CDR2 FQGTGA. The CDR3 totals 13 residues. V lost 5 bases and J 5 bases, leaving 13 bases between the germline ends. This CDR3 is CASSPQGYNEQYF. CDR3 sequence (DNA): TGTGCCAGCAGCCCCCAGGGGTACAACGAGCAGTACTTC.

The chain couples TRBV7-2 to TRBJ2-2; D uncertain. Germline V gene sequence: CDR1 SGHTA, CDR2 FQGNSA. The ends were cut back, 5 bases at V and 0 bases at J, with 16 bases in the middle. This CDR3 region has 17 residues. CDR3 sequence (DNA): TGTGCCAGCAGCCCGGCGGCGGCAAATACGAACACCGGGGAGCTGTTTTTT. Its protein product is CASSPAAANTNTGELFF.

This clone was seen a handful of times. The chain employs TRBV2 and TRBJ1-1; tentative D call: TRBD1 (5 bases). The CDR3 totals 13 residues. Germline CDR1 is SNHLY and CDR2 is FYNNEI. Trimming cost V 7 bases and J 7 bases, with 16 bases left between them. The CDR3 DNA follows: TGTGCCAGCACTGAGGTCGGGGGAGGTGAAGCTTTCTTT. It is translated as CASTEVGGGEAFF.

This chain joins TRBV27 and TRBJ2-1; D uncertain. The CDR3 spans 14 residues. Germline V gene lookup returns CDR1 MNHEY and CDR2 SMNVEV (reference sequence). Between the trimmed V and J ends, which lost 4 bases and 0 bases, there was a span of 7 bases. CDR3 coding DNA: TGTGCCAGCAGTTCCTCCAGCTCCTACAATGAGCAGTTCTTC. This encodes CASSSSSSYNEQFF.

The CDR3 sequence is CASLKQLRETQYF. CDR3 sequence (DNA): TGCGCCAGCCTTAAACAGCTTCGGGAGACCCAGTACTTC. V gene TRBV5-1 combines with J gene TRBJ2-5; no definite D call. CDR1 is SGHRS, CDR2 YFSETQ, per germline. Trimming took off 7 bases at V and 5 bases at J, with 15 bases between the two ends. The CDR3 is 13 residues long. Full variable domain (rest looked up from reference TRBV5-1 and TRBJ2-5): KAGVTQTPRYLIKTRGQQVTLSCSPISGHRSVSWYQQTPGQGLQFLFEYFSETQRNKGNFPGRFSGRQFSNSRSEMNVSTLELGDSALYLCASLKQLRETQYFGPGTRLLVL.